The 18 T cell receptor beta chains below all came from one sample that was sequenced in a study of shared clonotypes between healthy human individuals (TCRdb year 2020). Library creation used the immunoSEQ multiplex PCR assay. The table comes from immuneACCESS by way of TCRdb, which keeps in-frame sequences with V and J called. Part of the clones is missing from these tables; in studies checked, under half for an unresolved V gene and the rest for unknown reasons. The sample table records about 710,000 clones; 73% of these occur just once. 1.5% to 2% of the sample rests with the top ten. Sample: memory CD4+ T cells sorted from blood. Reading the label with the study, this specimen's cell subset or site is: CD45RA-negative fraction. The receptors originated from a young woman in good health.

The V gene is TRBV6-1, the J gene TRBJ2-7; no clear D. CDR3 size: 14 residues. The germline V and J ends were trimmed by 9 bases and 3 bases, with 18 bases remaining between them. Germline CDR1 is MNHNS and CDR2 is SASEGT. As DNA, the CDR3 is TGTGCCAGTACACGCCCCGGGCCTGTCTACGAGCAGTACTTC. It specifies CASTRPGPVYEQYF.

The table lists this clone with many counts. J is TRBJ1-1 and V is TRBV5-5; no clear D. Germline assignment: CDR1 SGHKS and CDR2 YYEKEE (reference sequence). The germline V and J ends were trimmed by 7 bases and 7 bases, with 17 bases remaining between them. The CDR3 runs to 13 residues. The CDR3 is CASLIPGFNEAFF. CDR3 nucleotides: TGTGCCAGCCTAATTCCTGGTTTTAATGAAGCTTTCTTT.

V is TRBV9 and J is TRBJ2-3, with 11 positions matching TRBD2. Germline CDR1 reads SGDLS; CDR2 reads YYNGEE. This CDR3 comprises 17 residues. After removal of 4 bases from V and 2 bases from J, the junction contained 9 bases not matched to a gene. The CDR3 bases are TGTGCCAGCAGCCTCACGGTAGCGGGAGGGCTCACAGATACGCAGTATTTT. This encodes CASSLTVAGGLTDTQYF.

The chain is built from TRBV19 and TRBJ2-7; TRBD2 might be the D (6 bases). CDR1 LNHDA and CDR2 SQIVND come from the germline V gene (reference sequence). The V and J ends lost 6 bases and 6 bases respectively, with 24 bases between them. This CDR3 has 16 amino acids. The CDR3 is CASSRSLVGLPSEQYF. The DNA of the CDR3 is TGTGCCAGTAGCCGGAGCCTCGTGGGACTTCCTTCCGAGCAGTACTTC.

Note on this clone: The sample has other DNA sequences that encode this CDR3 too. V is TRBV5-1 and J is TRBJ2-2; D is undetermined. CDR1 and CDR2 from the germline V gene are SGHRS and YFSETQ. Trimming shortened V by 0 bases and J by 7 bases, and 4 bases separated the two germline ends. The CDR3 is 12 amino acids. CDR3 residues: CASSLVGGELFF. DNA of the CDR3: TGCGCCAGCAGCTTGGTGGGCGGGGAGCTGTTTTTT.

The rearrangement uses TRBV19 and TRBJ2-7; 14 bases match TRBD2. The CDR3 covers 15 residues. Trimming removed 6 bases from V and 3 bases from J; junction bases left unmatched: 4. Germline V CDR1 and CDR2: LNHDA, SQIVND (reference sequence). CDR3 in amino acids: CASSRGLAGVYEQYF. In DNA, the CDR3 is TGTGCCAGTAGCAGGGGACTAGCGGGAGTCTACGAGCAGTACTTC.

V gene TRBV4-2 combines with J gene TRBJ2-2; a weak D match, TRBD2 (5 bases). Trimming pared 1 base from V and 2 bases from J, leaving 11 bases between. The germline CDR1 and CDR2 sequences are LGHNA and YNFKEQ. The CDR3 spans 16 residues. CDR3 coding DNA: TGTGCCAGCAGCCAAGGTGCTAGCAGTAACACCGGGGAGCTGTTTTTT. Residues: CASSQGASSNTGELFF.

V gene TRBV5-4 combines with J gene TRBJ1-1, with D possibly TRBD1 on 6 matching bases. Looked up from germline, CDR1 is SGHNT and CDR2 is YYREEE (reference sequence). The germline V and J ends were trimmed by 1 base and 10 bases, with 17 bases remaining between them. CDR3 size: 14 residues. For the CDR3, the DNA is TGTGCCAGCAGCTTGAAGGGGCAGGGGTTAAGAGCTTTCTTT. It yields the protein CASSLKGQGLRAFF.

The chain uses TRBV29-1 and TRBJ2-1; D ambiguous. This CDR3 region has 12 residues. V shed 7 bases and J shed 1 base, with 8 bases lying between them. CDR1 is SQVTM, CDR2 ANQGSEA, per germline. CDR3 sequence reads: CSGVESYNEQFF. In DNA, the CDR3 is TGCAGCGGTGTCGAGTCCTACAATGAGCAGTTCTTC.

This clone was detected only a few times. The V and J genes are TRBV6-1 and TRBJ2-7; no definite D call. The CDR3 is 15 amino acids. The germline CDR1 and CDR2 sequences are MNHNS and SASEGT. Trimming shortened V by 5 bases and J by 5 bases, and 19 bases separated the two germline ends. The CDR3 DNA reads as TGTGCCAGCAGTCTCGGACGTCTTTGGCTGGACGAGCAGTACTTC. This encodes CASSLGRLWLDEQYF.

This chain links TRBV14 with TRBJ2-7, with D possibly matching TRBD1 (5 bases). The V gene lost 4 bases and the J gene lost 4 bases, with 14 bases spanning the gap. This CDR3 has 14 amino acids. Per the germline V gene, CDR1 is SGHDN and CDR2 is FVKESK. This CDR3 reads CASSRVAGQYEQYF. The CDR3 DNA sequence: TGTGCCAGCAGCCGGGTTGCTGGACAATACGAGCAGTACTTC.

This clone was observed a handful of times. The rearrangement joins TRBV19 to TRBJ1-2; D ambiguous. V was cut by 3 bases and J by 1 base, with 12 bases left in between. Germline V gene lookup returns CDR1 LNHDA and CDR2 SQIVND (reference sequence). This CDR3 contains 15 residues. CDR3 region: CASSIGRDINYGYTF. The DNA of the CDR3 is TGTGCCAGTAGTATCGGCCGCGACATTAACTATGGCTACACCTTC.

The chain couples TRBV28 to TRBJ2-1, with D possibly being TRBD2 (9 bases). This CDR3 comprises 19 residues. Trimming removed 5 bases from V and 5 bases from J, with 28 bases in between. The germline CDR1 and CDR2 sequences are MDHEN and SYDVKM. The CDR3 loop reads CASSPVPGLAGQGNNEQFF. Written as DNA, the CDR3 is TGTGCCAGCAGTCCAGTCCCGGGACTAGCCGGACAGGGCAACAATGAGCAGTTCTTC.

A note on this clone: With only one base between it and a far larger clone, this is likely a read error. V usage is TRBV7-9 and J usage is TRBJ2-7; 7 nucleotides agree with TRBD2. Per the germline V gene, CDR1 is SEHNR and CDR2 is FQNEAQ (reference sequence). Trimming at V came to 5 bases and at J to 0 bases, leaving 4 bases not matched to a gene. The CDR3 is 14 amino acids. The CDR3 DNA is TGTGCCAGCAGCCTCCAGCGGGACTCCTACGAGCAGTACTTC. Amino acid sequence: CASSLQRDSYEQYF.

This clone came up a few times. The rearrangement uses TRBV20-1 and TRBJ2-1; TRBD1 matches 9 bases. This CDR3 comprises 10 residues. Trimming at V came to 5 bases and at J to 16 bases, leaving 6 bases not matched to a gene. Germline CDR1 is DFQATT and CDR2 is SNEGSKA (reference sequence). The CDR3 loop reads CSAPDRGLFF. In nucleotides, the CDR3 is TGCAGTGCTCCGGACAGGGGACTTTTCTTC.

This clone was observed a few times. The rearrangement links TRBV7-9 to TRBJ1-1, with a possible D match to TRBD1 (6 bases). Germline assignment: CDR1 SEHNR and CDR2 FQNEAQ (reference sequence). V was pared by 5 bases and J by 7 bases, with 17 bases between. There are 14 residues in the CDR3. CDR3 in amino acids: CASSLSTGTFEAFF. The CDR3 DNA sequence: TGTGCCAGCAGCCTGAGTACCGGGACATTTGAAGCTTTCTTT. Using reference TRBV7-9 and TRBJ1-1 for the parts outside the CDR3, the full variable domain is DTGVSQNPRHKITKRGQNVTFRCDPISEHNRLYWYRQTLGQGPEFLTYFQNEAQLEKSRLLSDRFSAERPKGSFSTLEIQRTEQGDSAMYLCASSLSTGTFEAFFGQGTRLTVV.

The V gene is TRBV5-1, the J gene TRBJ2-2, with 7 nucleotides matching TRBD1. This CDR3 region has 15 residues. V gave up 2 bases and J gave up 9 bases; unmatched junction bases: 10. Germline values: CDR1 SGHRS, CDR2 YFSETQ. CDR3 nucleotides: TGCGCCAGCAGCTTCAGTACAGGGGAAGTCCGGGAGCTGTTTTTT. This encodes CASSFSTGEVRELFF.

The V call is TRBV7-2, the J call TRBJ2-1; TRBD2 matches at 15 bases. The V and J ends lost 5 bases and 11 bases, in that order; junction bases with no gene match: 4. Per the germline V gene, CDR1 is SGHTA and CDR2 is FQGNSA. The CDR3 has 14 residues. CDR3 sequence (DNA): TGTGCCAGCAGCAGGGGACTAGCGGGAGGTCAGCAGTTCTTC. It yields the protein CASSRGLAGGQQFF.